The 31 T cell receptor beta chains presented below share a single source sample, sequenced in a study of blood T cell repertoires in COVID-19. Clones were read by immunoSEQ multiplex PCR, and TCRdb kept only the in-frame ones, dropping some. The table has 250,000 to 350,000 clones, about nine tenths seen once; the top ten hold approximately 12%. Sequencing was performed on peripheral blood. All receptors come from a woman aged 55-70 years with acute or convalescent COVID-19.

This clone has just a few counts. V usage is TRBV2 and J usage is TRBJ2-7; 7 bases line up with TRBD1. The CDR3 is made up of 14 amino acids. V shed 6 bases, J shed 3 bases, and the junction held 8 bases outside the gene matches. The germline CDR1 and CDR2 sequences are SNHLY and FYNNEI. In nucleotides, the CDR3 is TGTGCCAGCAGAGATACCGGGACAGTCTACGAGCAGTACTTC. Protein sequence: CASRDTGTVYEQYF.

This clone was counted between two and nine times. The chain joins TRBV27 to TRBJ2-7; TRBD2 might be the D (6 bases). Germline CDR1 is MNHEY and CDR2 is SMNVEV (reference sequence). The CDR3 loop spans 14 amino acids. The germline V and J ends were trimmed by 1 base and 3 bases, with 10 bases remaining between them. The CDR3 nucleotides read TGTGCCAGCAGTTTATTCGGGAGCCTCTACGAGCAGTACTTC. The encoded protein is CASSLFGSLYEQYF.

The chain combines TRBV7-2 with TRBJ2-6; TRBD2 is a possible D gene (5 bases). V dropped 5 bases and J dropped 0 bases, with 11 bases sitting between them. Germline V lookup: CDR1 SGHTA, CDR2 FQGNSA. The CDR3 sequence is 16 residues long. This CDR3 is CASSPRGSSGANVLTF. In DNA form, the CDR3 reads TGTGCCAGCAGCCCTCGGGGTTCCTCTGGGGCCAACGTCCTGACTTTC.

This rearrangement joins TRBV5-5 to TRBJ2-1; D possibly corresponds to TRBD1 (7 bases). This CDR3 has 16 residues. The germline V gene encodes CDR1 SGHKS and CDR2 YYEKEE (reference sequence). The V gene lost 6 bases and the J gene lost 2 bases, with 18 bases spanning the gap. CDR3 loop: CASTIPRGDAYNEQFF. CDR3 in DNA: TGTGCCAGCACCATCCCCAGGGGGGACGCCTACAATGAGCAGTTCTTC.

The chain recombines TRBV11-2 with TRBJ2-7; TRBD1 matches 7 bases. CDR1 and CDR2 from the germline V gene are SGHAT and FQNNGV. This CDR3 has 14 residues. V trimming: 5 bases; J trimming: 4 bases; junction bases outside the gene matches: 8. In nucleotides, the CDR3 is TGTGCCAGCAGCCCAACGGTCAGGGGGTACGAGCAGTACTTC. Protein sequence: CASSPTVRGYEQYF. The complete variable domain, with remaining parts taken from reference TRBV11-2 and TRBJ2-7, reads EAGVAQSPRYKIIEKRQSVAFWCNPISGHATLYWYQQILGQGPKLLIQFQNNGVVDDSQLPKDRFSAERLKGVDSTLKIQPAKLEDSAVYLCASSPTVRGYEQYFGPGTRLTVT.

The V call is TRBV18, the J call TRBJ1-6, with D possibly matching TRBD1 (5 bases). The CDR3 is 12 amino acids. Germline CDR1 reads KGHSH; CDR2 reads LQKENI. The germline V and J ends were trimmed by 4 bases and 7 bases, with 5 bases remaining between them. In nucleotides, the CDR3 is TGTGCCAGCTCACACAGGAATTCACCCCTCCACTTT. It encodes CASSHRNSPLHF.

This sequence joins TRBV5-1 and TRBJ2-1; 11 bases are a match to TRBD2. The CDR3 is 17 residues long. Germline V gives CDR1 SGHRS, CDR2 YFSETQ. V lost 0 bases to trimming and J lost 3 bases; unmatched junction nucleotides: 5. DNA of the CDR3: TGCGCCAGCAGCTTGGCACATGGGACTAGCGGCTACAATGAGCAGTTCTTC. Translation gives CASSLAHGTSGYNEQFF.

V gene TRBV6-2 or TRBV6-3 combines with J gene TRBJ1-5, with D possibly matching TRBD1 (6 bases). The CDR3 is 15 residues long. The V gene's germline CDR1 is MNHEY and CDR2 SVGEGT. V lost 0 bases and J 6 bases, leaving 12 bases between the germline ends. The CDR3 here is CASSYSRGATQPQHF. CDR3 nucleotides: TGTGCCAGCAGTTACTCCAGGGGCGCGACTCAGCCCCAGCATTTT.

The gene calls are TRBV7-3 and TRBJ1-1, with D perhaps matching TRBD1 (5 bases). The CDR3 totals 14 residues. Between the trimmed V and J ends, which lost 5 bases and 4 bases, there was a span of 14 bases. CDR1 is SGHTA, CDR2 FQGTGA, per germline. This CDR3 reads CASSKGLGGTEAFF. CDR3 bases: TGTGCCAGCAGCAAAGGCCTCGGGGGCACTGAAGCTTTCTTT.

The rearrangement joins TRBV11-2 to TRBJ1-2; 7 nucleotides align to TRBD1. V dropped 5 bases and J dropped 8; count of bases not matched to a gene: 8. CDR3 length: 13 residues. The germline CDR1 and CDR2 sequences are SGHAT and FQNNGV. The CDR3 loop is CASSATGERGYTF. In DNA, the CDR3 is TGTGCCAGCAGCGCCACAGGGGAGCGGGGCTACACCTTC.

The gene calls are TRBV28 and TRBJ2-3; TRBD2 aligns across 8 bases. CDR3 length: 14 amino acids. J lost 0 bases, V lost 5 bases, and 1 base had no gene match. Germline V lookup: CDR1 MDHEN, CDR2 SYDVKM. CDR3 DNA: TGTGCCAGCAGTCCTAGCGGGAGCACAGATACGCAGTATTTT. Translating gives CASSPSGSTDTQYF.

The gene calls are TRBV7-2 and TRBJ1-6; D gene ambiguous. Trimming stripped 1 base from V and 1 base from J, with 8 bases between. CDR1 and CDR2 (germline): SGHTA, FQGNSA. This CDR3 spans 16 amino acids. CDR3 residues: CASSLVGGSYNSPLHF. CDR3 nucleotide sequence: TGTGCCAGCAGCTTAGTCGGAGGGTCCTATAATTCACCCCTCCACTTT.

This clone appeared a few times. The CDR3 protein is CASSLGIRGYEQYF. DNA of the CDR3: TGTGCCAGCAGCTTGGGAATAAGGGGGTACGAGCAGTACTTC. The rearrangement joins TRBV5-5 to TRBJ2-7, with D possibly matching TRBD1 (6 bases). The CDR3 runs to 14 residues. In germline, CDR1 is SGHKS, CDR2 YYEKEE (reference sequence). Between the trimmed V and J ends, which lost 0 bases and 4 bases, there was a span of 11 bases.

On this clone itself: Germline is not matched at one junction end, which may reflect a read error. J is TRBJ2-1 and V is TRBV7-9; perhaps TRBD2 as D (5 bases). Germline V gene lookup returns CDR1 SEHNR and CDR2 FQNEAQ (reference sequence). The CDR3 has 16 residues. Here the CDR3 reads CASSPGRSGPYYEQFF. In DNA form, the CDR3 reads TGTGCCAGCAGCCCTGGGAGAAGCGGACCCTACTATGAGCAGTTCTTC.

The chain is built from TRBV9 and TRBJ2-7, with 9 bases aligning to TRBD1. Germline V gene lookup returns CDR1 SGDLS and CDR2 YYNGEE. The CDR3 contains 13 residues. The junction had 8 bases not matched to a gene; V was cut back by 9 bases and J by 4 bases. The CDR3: CATITGGGYEQYF. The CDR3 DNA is TGTGCCACAATAACAGGGGGCGGGTACGAGCAGTACTTC. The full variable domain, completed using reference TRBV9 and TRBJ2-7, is DSGVTQTPKHLITATGQRVTLRCSPRSGDLSVYWYQQSLDQGLQFLIQYYNGEERAKGNILERFSAQQFPDLHSELNLSSLELGDSALYFCATITGGGYEQYFGPGTRLTVT.

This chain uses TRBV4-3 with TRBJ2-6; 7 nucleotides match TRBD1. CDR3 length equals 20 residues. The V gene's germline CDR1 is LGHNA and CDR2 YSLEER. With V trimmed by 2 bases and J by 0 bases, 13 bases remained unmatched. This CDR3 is CASSQLQGWDRVSGANVLTF. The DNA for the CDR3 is TGCGCCAGCAGCCAACTCCAGGGGTGGGACAGAGTCTCTGGGGCCAACGTCCTGACTTTC.

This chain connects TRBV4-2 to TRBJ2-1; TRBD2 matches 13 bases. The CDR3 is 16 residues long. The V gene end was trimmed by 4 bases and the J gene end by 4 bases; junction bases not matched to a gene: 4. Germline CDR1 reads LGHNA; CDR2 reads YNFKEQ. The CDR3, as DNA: TGTGCCAGCAGCCGTGGGACTAGCGGGACTTACAATGAGCAGTTCTTC. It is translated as CASSRGTSGTYNEQFF.

For the CDR3, the DNA is TGTGCCAGTAGTACAAGCCACAGGGGGCTGAACTATGGCTACACCTTC. It yields the protein CASSTSHRGLNYGYTF. This rearrangement joins TRBV19 to TRBJ1-2; 9 bases align to TRBD1. Unmatched junction bases numbered 8, after V lost 4 bases and J lost 2 bases. The germline gives CDR1 LNHDA, CDR2 SQIVND (reference sequence). The CDR3 contains 16 residues.

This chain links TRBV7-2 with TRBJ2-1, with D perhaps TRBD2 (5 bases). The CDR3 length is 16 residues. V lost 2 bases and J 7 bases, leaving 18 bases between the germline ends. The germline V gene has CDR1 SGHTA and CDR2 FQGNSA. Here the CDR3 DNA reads TGTGCCAGCAGCTTACCGTTCCGGGGTTTAGGTAATGAGCAGTTCTTC. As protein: CASSLPFRGLGNEQFF.

As DNA, the CDR3 is TGTGCCAGCAGACCCAGGGGGGCTACTAATGAAAAACTGTTTTTT. Protein: CASRPRGATNEKLFF. This chain joins TRBV6-5 and TRBJ1-4, with 7 bases lining up with TRBD1. V was pared by 6 bases and J by 2 bases, with 6 bases of the junction left unmatched. This CDR3 has 15 residues. Germline CDR1 MNHEY, CDR2 SVGAGI.

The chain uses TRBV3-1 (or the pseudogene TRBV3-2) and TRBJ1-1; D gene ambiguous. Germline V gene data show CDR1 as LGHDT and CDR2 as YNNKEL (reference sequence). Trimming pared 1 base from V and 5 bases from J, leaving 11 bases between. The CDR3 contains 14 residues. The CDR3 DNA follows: TGTGCCAGCAGCCAAGTAGGCGGTACAACTGAAGCTTTCTTT. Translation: CASSQVGGTTEAFF.

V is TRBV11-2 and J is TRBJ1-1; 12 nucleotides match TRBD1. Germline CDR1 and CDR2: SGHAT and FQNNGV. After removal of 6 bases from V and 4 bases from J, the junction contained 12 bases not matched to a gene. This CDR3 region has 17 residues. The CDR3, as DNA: TGTGCCAGCAGGACAATTCGGGACAGGGGGCGCGTCACTGAAGCTTTCTTT. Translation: CASRTIRDRGRVTEAFF.

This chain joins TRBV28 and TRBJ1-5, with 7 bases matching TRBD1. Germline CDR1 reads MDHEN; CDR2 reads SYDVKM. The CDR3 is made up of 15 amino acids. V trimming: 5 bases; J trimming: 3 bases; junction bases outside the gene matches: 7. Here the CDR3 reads CASSLTGNHNQPQHF. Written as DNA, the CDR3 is TGTGCCAGCAGTCTGACAGGGAACCACAATCAGCCCCAGCATTTT.

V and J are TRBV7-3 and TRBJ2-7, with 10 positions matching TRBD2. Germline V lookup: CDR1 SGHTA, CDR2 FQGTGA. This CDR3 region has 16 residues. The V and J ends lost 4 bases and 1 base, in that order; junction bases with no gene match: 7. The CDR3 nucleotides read TGTGCCAGCAGCTCCTTAGCGGGGGGCCCATCCTACGAGCAGTACTTC. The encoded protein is CASSSLAGGPSYEQYF.

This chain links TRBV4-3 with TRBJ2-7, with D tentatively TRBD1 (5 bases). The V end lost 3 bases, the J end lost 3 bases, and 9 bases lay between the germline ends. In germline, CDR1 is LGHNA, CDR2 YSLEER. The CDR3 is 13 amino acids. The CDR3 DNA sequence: TGCGCCAGCAGCCAGATCCAGGGCTACGAGCAGTACTTC. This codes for CASSQIQGYEQYF.

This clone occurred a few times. Here the CDR3 DNA reads TGTGCCAGCAGCCGGGCTTCCAGCTCCTACGAGCAGTACTTC. It translates to CASSRASSSYEQYF. This chain uses TRBV3-1 (or the pseudogene TRBV3-2) with TRBJ2-7; D unclear. Germline-derived CDR1 and CDR2 are LGHDT and YNNKEL (reference sequence). This CDR3 region has 14 residues. Trimming stripped 4 bases from V and 0 bases from J, with 10 bases between.

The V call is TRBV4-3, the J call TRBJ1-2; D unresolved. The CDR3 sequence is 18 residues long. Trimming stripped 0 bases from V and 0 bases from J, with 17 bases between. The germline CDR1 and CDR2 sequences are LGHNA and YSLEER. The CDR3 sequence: CASSQDVSLAIANYGYTF. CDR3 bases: TGCGCCAGCAGCCAAGATGTGTCCCTAGCGATAGCTAACTATGGCTACACCTTC.

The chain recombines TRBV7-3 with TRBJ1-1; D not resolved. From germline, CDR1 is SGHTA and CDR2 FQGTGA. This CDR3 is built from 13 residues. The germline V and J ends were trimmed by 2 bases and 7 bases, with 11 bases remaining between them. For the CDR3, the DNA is TGTGCCAGCAGCTTAGTTGGAGGAAGTGAAGCTTTCTTT. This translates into CASSLVGGSEAFF.

CDR3 sequence reads: CASSSGGRFSNEKLFF. The CDR3 DNA follows: TGTGCCAGCAGCTCAGGGGGACGATTTTCTAATGAAAAACTGTTTTTT. The V and J genes are TRBV6-2 or TRBV6-3 and TRBJ1-4; TRBD1 agrees at 7 bases. The V and J ends lost 6 bases and 3 bases, in that order; junction bases with no gene match: 10. The germline V gene has CDR1 MNHEY and CDR2 SVGEGT. The CDR3 is made up of 16 amino acids.

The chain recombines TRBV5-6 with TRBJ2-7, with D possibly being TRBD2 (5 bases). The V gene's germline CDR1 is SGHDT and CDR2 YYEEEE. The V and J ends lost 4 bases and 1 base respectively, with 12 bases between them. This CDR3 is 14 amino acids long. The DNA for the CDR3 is TGTGCCAGCAGCAGCCCGGGGTCATCCTACGAGCAGTACTTC. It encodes CASSSPGSSYEQYF.

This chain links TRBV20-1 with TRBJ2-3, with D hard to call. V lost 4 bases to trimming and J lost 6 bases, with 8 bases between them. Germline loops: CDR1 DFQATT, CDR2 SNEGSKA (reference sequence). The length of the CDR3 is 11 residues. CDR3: CSAISLDTQYF. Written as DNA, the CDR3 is TGCAGTGCTATTTCCTTGGATACGCAGTATTTT.